A single sample is the source of the 11 T cell receptor beta chains below, sequenced in a study of cytomegalovirus exposure and HLA in healthy donors (TCRdb year 2017). The library was built by means of the immunoSEQ multiplex PCR assay. For the multiplex PCR, a mixture combining 60 forward primers for TCR Vbeta segments and 13 reverse primers for TCR Jbeta segments was used. The source is immuneACCESS, and TCRdb retained only in-frame sequences with V and J called. Part of the clones is not carried over; for the studies checked, unresolved V genes explain less than half of this, and the remainder is unexplained. The sample data list around 170,000 clones, and 81% of these were observed just once. Around 3.9% of the sample is held by the ten biggest clonotypes. Sequencing used PBMCs. The source of these receptors is a man aged 50-59 years in good health and CMV-seronegative.

The chain employs TRBV18 and TRBJ1-2; D unresolved. The CDR3 totals 13 residues. In germline, CDR1 is KGHSH, CDR2 LQKENI. Deletions cut 4 bases from V and 8 bases from J, with 14 bases between. The CDR3 nucleotides are TGTGCCAGCTCACTCACAGTCTTGGAAGGCTACACCTTC. Translated, it gives CASSLTVLEGYTF.

J is TRBJ2-7 and V is TRBV9; a weak D match, TRBD1 (7 bases). This CDR3 is built from 16 residues. V lost 3 bases to trimming and J lost 7 bases, with 23 bases between them. Germline-derived CDR1 and CDR2 are SGDLS and YYNGEE. The CDR3 sequence is CASSAQGGLRRDEQYF. The CDR3, as DNA: TGTGCCAGCAGCGCCCAGGGGGGCTTACGAAGGGATGAGCAGTACTTC.

The chain carries TRBV7-2 and TRBJ2-5; maybe TRBD1 (5 bases). Judging by the DNA end, TRBJ2-7 fits better; the J call may be wrong. Looked up from germline, CDR1 is SGHTA and CDR2 is FQGNSA. The CDR3 is 14 residues long. CDR3 protein: CASSFRQTSYEQYF. In DNA form, the CDR3 reads TGTGCCAGCAGCTTCAGACAGACCTCCTACGAGCAGTACTTC.

Comments on this clone: Other nucleotide sequences in the sample specify the same CDR3. V gene TRBV5-1 combines with J gene TRBJ1-2; no definite D call. The CDR3 runs 13 residues. Trimming shortened V by 2 bases and J by 1 base, and 6 bases separated the two germline ends. Germline V CDR1 and CDR2: SGHRS, YFSETQ. CDR3 in amino acids: CASSFGSNYGYTF. The CDR3 nucleotides are TGCGCCAGCAGCTTTGGGAGTAACTATGGCTACACCTTC. The complete variable domain, with remaining parts taken from reference TRBV5-1 and TRBJ1-2, reads KAGVTQTPRYLIKTRGQQVTLSCSPISGHRSVSWYQQTPGQGLQFLFEYFSETQRNKGNFPGRFSGRQFSNSRSEMNVSTLELGDSALYLCASSFGSNYGYTFGSGTRLTVV.

V usage is TRBV7-9 and J usage is TRBJ1-5; possible D gene TRBD1, 5 bases. From germline, CDR1 is SEHNR and CDR2 FQNEAQ (reference sequence). This CDR3 is 14 amino acids long. The V and J ends lost 6 bases and 4 bases respectively, with 13 bases between them. The CDR3 sequence is CASSPDSANQPQHF. The CDR3, as DNA: TGTGCCAGCAGTCCCGACAGCGCGAATCAGCCCCAGCATTTT.

This rearrangement joins TRBV10-2 to TRBJ2-3; D not certain. CDR1 is WSHSY, CDR2 SAAADI, per germline. V was trimmed by 10 bases and J by 5 bases, leaving 13 bases between them. The CDR3 sequence is 12 residues long. The CDR3 DNA follows: TGCGCCACCACGGGTACGGTAGATACGCAGTATTTT. It yields the protein CATTGTVDTQYF.

The rearrangement links TRBV19 to TRBJ2-3; D might be TRBD2 (6 bases). CDR1 is LNHDA, CDR2 SQIVND, per germline (reference sequence). The ends were cut back, 8 bases at V and 1 base at J, with 10 bases in the middle. This CDR3 is 13 amino acids long. CDR3 sequence (DNA): TGTGCCAGTTGGTGGGGGGGCACAGATACGCAGTATTTT. Translation: CASWWGGTDTQYF.

A single count supports this clone. The chain recombines TRBV11-2 with TRBJ1-6, with D perhaps TRBD1 (5 bases). Germline V gene data show CDR1 as SGHAT and CDR2 as FQNNGV. V was trimmed by 1 base and J by 10 bases, leaving 8 bases between them. The CDR3 has 13 amino acids. CDR3 region: CASSLAGVSPLHF. DNA of the CDR3: TGTGCCAGCAGCTTAGCGGGGGTCTCACCCCTCCACTTT.

The CDR3 loop is CASSLALNQPQHF. The CDR3 DNA reads as TGTGCCAGCAGCTTAGCGCTAAATCAGCCCCAGCATTTT. This chain connects TRBV7-7 to TRBJ1-5, with D uncertain. Germline assignment: CDR1 SSHAT and CDR2 FNYEAQ (reference sequence). V was shortened by 0 bases and J by 4 bases, with 4 bases between the two germline ends. The CDR3 runs to 13 residues. Variable domain in full (rest from reference TRBV7-7 and TRBJ1-5): GAGVSQSPRYKVTKRGQDVTLRCDPISSHATLYWYQQALGQGPEFLTYFNYEAQPDKSGLPSDRFSAERPEGSISTLTIQRTEQRDSAMYRCASSLALNQPQHFGDGTRLSIL.

The chain couples TRBV7-6 to TRBJ2-5, with 8 bases matching TRBD2. The germline V gene has CDR1 SGHVS and CDR2 FNYEAQ. This CDR3 is 15 amino acids long. Trimming at V came to 1 base and at J to 2 bases, leaving 3 bases not matched to a gene. CDR3: CASSLGSGNQETQYF. The CDR3 region has the DNA TGTGCCAGCAGCTTAGGTAGCGGGAATCAAGAGACCCAGTACTTC.

This clone showed up just a few times. The chain combines TRBV12-5 with TRBJ1-4, with D perhaps matching TRBD1 (6 bases). This CDR3 has 15 amino acids. Trimming pared 6 bases from V and 6 bases from J, leaving 17 bases between. Looked up from germline, CDR1 is LGHNT and CDR2 is FRNRAP. This chain's CDR3 is CASGLRGGADEKLFF. The CDR3 region has the DNA TGTGCTAGTGGATTGCGGGGGGGGGCGGATGAAAAACTGTTTTTT.